This T cell receptor beta chain was captured in a study of CD8 T cells in Susac syndrome. Study-level information: Patients with Susac syndrome were therapy-naive, taking corticosteroids, with some also receiving intravenous immunoglobulin, or taking intravenous immunoglobulin alone at the time their blood was drawn. Study-wide points: The CD4+ T cell repertoires in Susac syndrome were not clonally expanded. The study conceded that relatively few individuals underwent its TCR sequencing and HLA analysis.

Germline V CDR1 and CDR2: LGHDT, YNNKEL (reference sequence). There are 15 residues in the CDR3. After removal of 5 bases from V and 4 bases from J, the junction contained 8 bases not matched to a gene. The RNA input was 0.5 to 1 ug, and it was reverse transcribed with random hexamers. One entry per CDR3 protein, called by TCRdb with MiXCR from the immunoSEQ multiplex PCR reads. The table includes about 200,000 distinct CDR3 sequences, around nine tenths detected once. This clonotype was counted a single time. Its antigen remains unidentified. This sequence joins TRBV3-1 and TRBJ1-3, with 7 bases aligning to TRBD1. This TCR was sampled from a human donor with Susac syndrome. Material for sequencing was CD4+ T cells from PBMCs. CDR3: CASSRTTGYGNTIYF. CDR3 in DNA: TGTGCCAGCAGCAGAACGACAGGGTACGGAAACACCATATATTTT.